One sample yielded the 9 T cell receptor beta chains listed below, sequenced in a study of shared T cell receptors in the human thymus. The protocol was immunoSEQ multiplex PCR, while the TCRdb copy is restricted to in-frame clones and leaves out a portion. The data show hundreds of thousands of clones, around 87% seen once. The data were also submitted as part of a second study, on human thymus T cells.

Specimen: thymocytes. The receptors come from a boy under two years old with a congenital heart defect.

The chain couples TRBV5-6 to TRBJ2-5; maybe TRBD2 (6 bases). Trimming stripped 4 bases from V and 6 bases from J, with 22 bases between. Germline CDR1 SGHDT, CDR2 YYEEEE. The CDR3 is made up of 16 amino acids. DNA of the CDR3: TGTGCCAGCAGCCTCAAAGCGGGTTGGCTCTCGAAGACCCAGTACTTC. Its protein product is CASSLKAGWLSKTQYF.

The chain couples TRBV7-2 to TRBJ2-3, with TRBD2 matching 7 bases. V was pared by 3 bases and J by 5 bases, with 11 bases of the junction left unmatched. The length of the CDR3 is 16 residues. Germline CDR1 and CDR2: SGHTA and FQGNSA. CDR3 sequence: CASSLFWKAGLDTQYF. CDR3 bases: TGTGCCAGCAGCTTGTTCTGGAAAGCGGGGTTAGATACGCAGTATTTT.

The rearrangement joins TRBV28 to TRBJ1-2, with 7 bases lining up with TRBD1. The CDR3 is 15 amino acids. In germline, CDR1 is MDHEN, CDR2 SYDVKM. Unmatched junction bases numbered 10, after V lost 6 bases and J lost 3 bases. In nucleotides, the CDR3 is TGTGCCAGCAGCCCTCCGGGACAGACACACTATGGCTACACCTTC. Its translation: CASSPPGQTHYGYTF.

The chain employs TRBV10-1 and TRBJ2-1; 9 nucleotides align to TRBD2. CDR3 length: 16 amino acids. Germline assignment: CDR1 WNHNN and CDR2 SYGVQD (reference sequence). V shed 5 bases and J 2 bases; nucleotides not matched to a gene: 7. The CDR3 nucleotides are TGCGCCAGCAGTCCTACCCCTAGCGGGACCTACAATGAGCAGTTCTTC. The encoded protein is CASSPTPSGTYNEQFF.

The V call is TRBV30, the J call TRBJ2-7, with 7 nucleotides matching TRBD2. Germline assignment: CDR1 GTSNPN and CDR2 SVGIG (reference sequence). V shed 1 base and J 9 bases; nucleotides not matched to a gene: 18. The CDR3 extends over 16 amino acids. This CDR3 reads CAWSARPKRGPLGQYF. CDR3 DNA sequence: TGTGCCTGGAGTGCCCGCCCCAAGCGGGGCCCCCTAGGGCAGTACTTC. Supplemented by reference TRBV30 and TRBJ2-7, the full variable domain reads SQTIHQWPATLVQPVGSPLSLECTVEGTSNPNLYWYRQAAGRGLQLLFYSVGIGQISSEVPQNLSASRPQDRQFILSSKKLLLSDSGFYLCAWSARPKRGPLGQYFGPGTRLTVT.

The chain is built from TRBV30 and TRBJ1-5, with 10 bases identical to TRBD1. With 2 bases clipped from V and 0 bases from J, the junction kept 10 bases outside the gene matches. The CDR3 is made up of 18 amino acids. CDR1 and CDR2 from the germline V gene are GTSNPN and SVGIG (reference sequence). CDR3 DNA sequence: TGTGCCTGGAGTCCCGGGACAGGGGTCTCTTATAGCAATCAGCCCCAGCATTTT. Protein: CAWSPGTGVSYSNQPQHF.

The rearrangement joins TRBV19 to TRBJ2-7; 7 positions agree with TRBD1. The CDR3 length is 15 residues. The trim removed 8 bases at V and 1 base at J, leaving 11 bases unmatched. Germline CDR1 and CDR2: LNHDA and SQIVND (reference sequence). The CDR3 protein is CASGPGQAGSYEQYF. The CDR3 region has the DNA TGTGCCAGTGGGCCAGGACAGGCAGGTTCCTACGAGCAGTACTTC.

The chain carries TRBV11-3 and TRBJ2-1, with D possibly TRBD2 on 5 matching bases. Between the trimmed V and J ends, which lost 5 bases and 0 bases, there was a span of 11 bases. Germline CDR1 and CDR2: SGHNT and YENEEA. This CDR3 comprises 15 residues. CDR3 region: CASSPSLSSYNEQFF. The CDR3 DNA reads as TGTGCCAGCAGCCCTAGCCTGAGCTCCTACAATGAGCAGTTCTTC.

This chain joins TRBV9 and TRBJ2-7, with 13 positions matching TRBD2. Germline values: CDR1 SGDLS, CDR2 YYNGEE. Trimming at V came to 0 bases and at J to 4 bases, leaving 4 bases not matched to a gene. The CDR3 is made up of 16 amino acids. The CDR3 coding sequence is TGTGCCAGCAGCGTAGGACTAGCGGGGGGTGGGTACGAGCAGTACTTC. This gives the protein CASSVGLAGGGYEQYF.